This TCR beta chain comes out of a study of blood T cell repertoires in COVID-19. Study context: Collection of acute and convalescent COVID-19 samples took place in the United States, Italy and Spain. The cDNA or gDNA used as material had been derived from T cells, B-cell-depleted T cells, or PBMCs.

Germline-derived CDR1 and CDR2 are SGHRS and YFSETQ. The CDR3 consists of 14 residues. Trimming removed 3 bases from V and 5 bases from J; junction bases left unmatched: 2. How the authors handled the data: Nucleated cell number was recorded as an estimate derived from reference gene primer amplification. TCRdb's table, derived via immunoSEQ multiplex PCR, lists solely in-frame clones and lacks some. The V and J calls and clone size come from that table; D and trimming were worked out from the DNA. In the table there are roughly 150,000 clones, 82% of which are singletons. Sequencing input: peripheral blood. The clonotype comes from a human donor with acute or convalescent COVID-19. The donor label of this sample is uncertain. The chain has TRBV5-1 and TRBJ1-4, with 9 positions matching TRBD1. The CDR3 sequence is CASSSDRGNEKLFF. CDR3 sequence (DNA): TGCGCCAGCAGCTCAGACAGGGGGAATGAAAAACTGTTTTTT.